These T cell receptor beta chains were read from a single sample in a study of human T cells and chemical hapten exposure. MiXCR was run by TCRdb on the 5' RACE reads, yielding one entry per CDR3 protein. This table holds roughly 81,000 distinct CDR3 sequences, 7% to 8% found once. These receptor sequences come from a male donor in good health. The CDR3 runs from the conserved cysteine through the conserved F or W. D genes are given only for firm matches. Not all rows give a size; the values are once, few, many and, for expanded clones, a class.

d_gene,v_gene,j_gene,len,abundance,CDR3aa,CDR3nt
NA,TRBV5-1,TRBJ1-1,13,NA,CASSARQNTEAFF,TGCGCCAGCAGCGCCCGACAGAACACTGAAGCTTTCTTT
TRBD1,TRBV11-2,TRBJ2-3,17,NA,CASSLGGRTGGRDTQYF,TGTGCCAGCAGCTTAGGAGGCAGGACAGGGGGGAGAGATACGCAGTATTTT
TRBD2,TRBV5-1,TRBJ2-5,18,many,CASSPHSRLAGSQETQYF,TGCGCCAGCAGCCCACACTCCCGACTAGCGGGGAGCCAAGAGACCCAGTACTTC
NA,TRBV11-2,TRBJ2-7,17,many,CASSQLVGGPTSYEQYF,TGTGCCAGCAGCCAACTCGTCGGAGGGCCAACCTCCTACGAGCAGTACTTC
NA,TRBV11-2,TRBJ2-1,14,few,CASSPRTDYNEQFF,TGTGCCAGCAGCCCGCGGACTGATTACAATGAGCAGTTCTTC
NA,TRBV6-5,TRBJ1-1,13,many,CASSYSLNTEAFF,TGTGCCAGCAGTTACTCACTGAACACTGAAGCTTTCTTT
NA,TRBV18,TRBJ2-3,14,many,CASSPDTSTDTQYF,TGTGCCAGCTCACCAGACACCTCCACAGATACGCAGTATTTT
NA,TRBV29-1,TRBJ1-1,15,few,CSVVLPPGGNTEAFF,TGCAGCGTTGTCCTCCCCCCGGGCGGGAACACTGAAGCTTTCTTT
TRBD1,TRBV2,TRBJ1-2,16,many,CASREGQGAPHYGYTF,TGTGCCAGCAGGGAGGGACAGGGGGCCCCCCACTATGGCTACACCTTC
NA,TRBV28,TRBJ2-6,16,many,CASSLYSGAGANVLTF,TGTGCCAGCAGTTTATATTCGGGGGCTGGGGCCAACGTCCTGACTTTC
TRBD2,TRBV20-1,TRBJ2-3,15,few,CSATQAGGPIYTQYF,TGCAGTGCAACCCAAGCGGGAGGTCCCATATATACGCAGTATTTT
NA,TRBV7-2,TRBJ1-1,14,NA,CASSSQGKGTEAFF,TGTGCCAGCAGCTCTCAGGGAAAAGGTACTGAAGCTTTCTTT
TRBD1,TRBV11-2,TRBJ2-7,17,many,CASSLLPGTGFSYEQYF,TGTGCCAGCAGCCTTCTCCCCGGGACAGGGTTCTCCTACGAGCAGTACTTC
TRBD2,TRBV18,TRBJ2-1,17,NA,CASSPPLAVSSYNEQFF,TGTGCCAGCTCACCACCGCTAGCGGTTAGCTCCTACAATGAGCAGTTCTTC
NA,TRBV5-4,TRBJ1-6,17,few,CASSLAGGGLDNSPLHF,TGTGCCAGCAGCTTGGCCGGGGGGGGTTTGGATAATTCACCCCTCCACTTT
NA,TRBV20-1,TRBJ2-1,11,many,CSAIDYNEQFF,TGCAGTGCTATCGACTACAATGAGCAGTTCTTC
TRBD1,TRBV12-3/TRBV12-4,TRBJ2-1,15,many,CASSLRQGAYNEQFF,TGTGCCAGCAGTTTAAGACAGGGAGCGTACAATGAGCAGTTCTTC
TRBD1,TRBV6-5,TRBJ1-1,18,few,CASRPSTGGESWYTEAFF,TGTGCCAGCAGACCCTCGACAGGGGGCGAATCCTGGTACACTGAAGCTTTCTTT
NA,TRBV6-6,TRBJ1-5,15,NA,CASSYSARDNQPQNF,TGTGCCAGCAGTTACTCGGCCAGAGACAATCAGCCCCAGAATTTT
TRBD1,TRBV5-1,TRBJ1-2,13,many,CASSPDRLYGYTF,TGCGCCAGCAGCCCGGACAGGCTCTATGGCTACACCTTC
TRBD1,TRBV5-5,TRBJ2-2,16,few,CASSPTPGTGNGELFF,TGTGCCAGCAGCCCCACACCCGGGACAGGAAACGGGGAGCTGTTTTTT
NA,TRBV12-3/TRBV12-4,TRBJ1-1,14,few,CASSLEGWNTEAFF,TGTGCCAGCAGTTTAGAGGGCTGGAACACTGAAGCTTTCTTT
NA,TRBV4-3,TRBJ2-3,15,few,CASSQDRPSTDTQYF,TGCGCCAGCAGCCAAGATAGGCCTAGCACAGATACGCAGTATTTT
NA,TRBV7-6,TRBJ2-6,15,NA,CASSLDVSGANVLTF,TGTGCCAGCAGCTTAGACGTCTCTGGGGCCAACGTCCTGACTTTC
TRBD1,TRBV14,TRBJ2-1,16,NA,CASSQDGDSSYNEQFF,TGTGCCAGCAGCCAAGATGGGGACAGCTCCTACAATGAGCAGTTCTTC
TRBD2,TRBV6-1,TRBJ2-3,14,NA,CASRLAGGGDTQYF,TGTGCCAGCAGACTAGCGGGAGGGGGGGATACGCAGTATTTT
TRBD2,TRBV20-1,TRBJ2-1,11,NA,CSWEGLNEQFF,TGCAGTTGGGAGGGCCTCAATGAGCAGTTCTTC
TRBD1,TRBV6-6,TRBJ1-1,14,many,CASRQGEMNTEAFF,TGTGCCAGCAGACAGGGGGAGATGAACACTGAAGCTTTCTTT
NA,TRBV12-3/TRBV12-4,TRBJ2-4,13,NA,CASSTRLGNIQYF,TGTGCCAGCAGTACACGACTAGGAAACATTCAGTACTTC
NA,TRBV29-1,TRBJ2-1,17,NA,CSVEDQYNPSSYNEQFF,TGCAGCGTTGAAGATCAGTACAACCCCAGCTCCTACAATGAGCAGTTCTTC
TRBD2,TRBV6-2/TRBV6-3,TRBJ2-5,16,many,CASSYGTSGYQETQYF,TGTGCCAGCAGTTACGGGACTAGCGGATATCAAGAGACCCAGTACTTC
NA,TRBV12-5,TRBJ1-4,20,few,CASGFLLPQVGVATNEKLFF,TGTGCTAGTGGTTTCCTCCTCCCACAGGTTGGGGTAGCAACTAATGAAAAACTGTTTTTT
TRBD1,TRBV28,TRBJ1-1,14,many,CASCGDRANTEAFF,TGTGCCAGCTGCGGGGACAGGGCGAACACTGAAGCTTTCTTT
NA,TRBV6-1,TRBJ2-7,13,many,CASRGRASYEQYF,TGTGCCAGTCGCGGCAGGGCCTCCTACGAGCAGTACTTC
NA,TRBV30,TRBJ2-3,13,NA,CAWSVIVTDTQYF,TGTGCCTGGAGTGTAATAGTAACAGATACGCAGTATTTT
TRBD1,TRBV5-1,TRBJ2-1,14,NA,CASGRTGGNDEQFF,TGCGCCAGCGGCCGGACAGGGGGAAATGATGAGCAGTTCTTC
NA,TRBV30,TRBJ2-6,13,few,CAWRDSGANVLTF,TGTGCCTGGCGGGACTCTGGGGCCAACGTCCTGACTTTC
TRBD1,TRBV7-2,TRBJ2-3,16,few,CASSLVSGQGTDTQYF,TGTGCCAGCAGCCTAGTCTCGGGACAGGGCACAGATACGCAGTATTTT
NA,TRBV5-4,TRBJ2-1,16,NA,CASSLFGRSTYNEQFF,TGTGCCAGCAGCTTGTTCGGACGGTCAACTTACAATGAGCAGTTCTTC
TRBD1,TRBV4-3,TRBJ2-7,15,NA,CASSQGQGVGYEQYF,TGCGCCAGCAGCCAAGGACAGGGGGTCGGCTACGAGCAGTACTTC